The sequence of this T cell receptor (beta chain) was determined in a study of shared clonotypes between healthy human individuals. Across the study: CD8 memory received one plate per donor, CD8 naive two, CD4 memory three and CD4 naive three.

Template for every sorted-subset replicate PCR totaled approximately 200 ng DNA, roughly 30,000 T cell genomes. Libraries were prepared by immunoSEQ multiplex PCR; TCRdb keeps only in-frame clonotypes and omits some of them. This table holds approximately 2,300,000 clones, roughly 90% found once. Findings of the study overall: Relative to memory subsets, naive subsets generally showed larger estimated richness. Sample collection involved blood only; tissue repertoires are likely different.

On this clone itself: The target antigen is unknown.

Specimen: naive CD4+ T cells from PBMCs. Subset described: CD45RA+ positively selected. This TCR was sampled from a young man in good health. Some clones in this sample may be carry-over from other donors' samples.

The CDR3: CASSKGRLTEAFF. CDR3 nucleotide sequence: TGTGCCAGCAGCAAAGGACGGCTAACTGAAGCTTTCTTT. V gene TRBV2 combines with J gene TRBJ1-1, with D unclear. In germline, CDR1 is SNHLY, CDR2 FYNNEI. This CDR3 contains 13 residues. With 6 bases removed from V and 5 bases from J, the gap between germline ends came to 13 bases.